The TCR beta chain under discussion was sequenced for a study of CD8 T cells in ankylosing spondylitis (TCRdb year 2017). Broadly, across the study: The study set out to find disease-linked TCR variants by profiling T cell receptor beta repertoires in ankylosing spondylitis patients and healthy donors. In total, the full study cohort was made up of approximately 99 healthy donors and about two dozen ankylosing spondylitis patients. Peripheral blood was sampled, and synovial fluid was also collected from ankylosing spondylitis patients.

As concerns this clonotype: What antigen it recognizes has not been identified. Base-call qualities are not available, and no considerably larger clone is one nucleotide away.

Data came from an Illumina HiSeq 2500. Quantitative 5'-RACE with molecular barcodes was used to prepare TCR beta libraries. Concerning the study's data processing: A new computational method based on a probabilistic model of VDJ rearrangement was used to identify disease-linked TCR variants. Using fastp trimming at Q25 and MiXCR clonotype assembly, TCRdb reanalyzed the public sequencing data and kept in-frame beta chains. Rows are unified per CDR3 protein, each entry keeping the most common DNA and genes. In this record, the V and J calls reflect TCRdb's handling and not the investigators' own analysis. The sample includes roughly 180,000 distinct CDR3 sequences, with more than 10% observed a single time. The top ten constitute about 17% of the sample. V has 5 bases trimmed and J has 4 bases trimmed; junction bases matching no gene number 7. From its cysteine to its phenylalanine, the CDR3 spans 15 amino acids. Kept here is only the CDR3 DNA, which spans 45 bases and is read in frame from base 1.

Paper-wide results and their limitations: The disease-linked clones were reported to be significantly enriched in matched synovial fluid samples from ankylosing spondylitis patients. Some motif variants had previously been reported in the synovial fluid and blood of reactive arthritis patients, which suggests shared mechanisms of disease initiation. Blood from ankylosing spondylitis patients appeared to be characterized by a TCR beta motif made up of 8 or 9 highly homologous amino acid variants. The disease-linked clones had a CD8+ phenotype and were found at relatively low frequencies in peripheral blood.

The sample consisted of blood, either unsorted or a sorted T cell fraction (not recorded which). The receptor chain draws on TRBV12-3 or TRBV12-4 and TRBJ2-3; TRBD1 matches 9 bases in the middle. The origin of this receptor is a male donor with ankylosing spondylitis or in good health (not recorded which). The DNA is as follows: TGTGCCAGCAGTCCCCGGGACAGGGAGCCAGATACGCAGTATTTT. Its amino acids are CASSPRDREPDTQYF.